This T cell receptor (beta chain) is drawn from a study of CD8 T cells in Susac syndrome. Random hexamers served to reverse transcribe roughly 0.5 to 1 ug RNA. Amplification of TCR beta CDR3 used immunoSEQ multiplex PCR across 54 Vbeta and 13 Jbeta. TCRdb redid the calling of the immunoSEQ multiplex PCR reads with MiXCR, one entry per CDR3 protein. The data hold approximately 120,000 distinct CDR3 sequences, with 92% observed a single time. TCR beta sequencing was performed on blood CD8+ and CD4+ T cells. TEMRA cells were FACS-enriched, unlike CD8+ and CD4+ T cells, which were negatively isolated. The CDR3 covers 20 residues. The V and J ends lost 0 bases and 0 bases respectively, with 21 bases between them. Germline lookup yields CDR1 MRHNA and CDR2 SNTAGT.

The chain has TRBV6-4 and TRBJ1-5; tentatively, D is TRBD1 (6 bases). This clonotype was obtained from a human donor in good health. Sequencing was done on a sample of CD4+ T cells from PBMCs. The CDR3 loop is CASSDSRQEKIRYSNQPQHF. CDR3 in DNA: TGTGCCAGCAGTGACTCTAGACAGGAGAAAATAAGATATAGCAATCAGCCCCAGCATTTT.